This TCR beta chain was sequenced in a study of Graves' ophthalmopathy and Graves' hyperthyroidism. Moderately to severely active ophthalmopathy under 3 months, CAS at least 3, NOSPECS at least 4. Additional autoimmune diseases, uncontrolled infections, pregnancy or lactation disqualified patients. PBMCs originated in roughly 10 ml of fresh peripheral blood. This clonotype was counted many times. Antigen specificity is unknown. Broader study findings: Sensitivity of 85% to 90% and specificity of around 76% were achieved when a 13-signature model separated ophthalmopathy from stable hyperthyroidism.

Trimming pared 5 bases from V and 7 bases from J, leaving 18 bases between. The CDR3 is made up of 15 amino acids. In germline, CDR1 is SGHTA, CDR2 FQGNSA. Amplified material comprised TCR beta CDR3 regions derived from RNA transcripts. HTBI primers were used in a first-round RT-PCR, which preceded a second-round multiplex PCR. TCRdb analysed the multiplex PCR reads with MiXCR anew, one entry per CDR3 protein. This table has approximately 210,000 distinct CDR3 sequences, around a fifth appearing once. The chain links TRBV7-2 to TRBJ1-5, with a possible D match to TRBD1 (6 bases). The specimen was peripheral blood. This clonotype originated in a woman aged 45-65 years with Graves' ophthalmopathy. The CDR3 is CASSNAWGQGQPQHF. The DNA for the CDR3 is TGTGCCAGCAGCAATGCTTGGGGGCAGGGACAGCCCCAGCATTTT. The full variable domain, in which reference TRBV7-2 and TRBJ1-5 provide the parts outside the CDR3, is GAGVSQSPSNKVTEKGKDVELRCDPISGHTALYWYRQSLGQGLEFLIYFQGNSAPDKSGLPSDRFSAERTGGSVSTLTIQRTQQEDSAVYLCASSNAWGQGQPQHFGDGTRLSIL.